These 24 T cell receptor beta chains were all obtained from the same sample, sequenced in a study of blood T cell repertoires in COVID-19. Libraries were prepared by immunoSEQ multiplex PCR; TCRdb keeps only in-frame clonotypes and omits some of them. This table has 150,000 or so clones, 84% appearing once. Sequencing was done on a sample of peripheral blood. The receptors come from a woman aged 50 to 60 with acute or convalescent COVID-19.

This chain uses TRBV2 with TRBJ1-6; tentative D call: TRBD1 (6 bases). Germline V gene lookup returns CDR1 SNHLY and CDR2 FYNNEI. CDR3 length: 14 amino acids. V shed 4 bases and J shed 10 bases, with 14 bases lying between them. CDR3 sequence (DNA): TGTGCCAGCAGTGCACAGGGTAGAGACTCACCCCTCCACTTT. As protein: CASSAQGRDSPLHF.

V and J are TRBV5-1 and TRBJ1-6, with TRBD1 matching over 7 bases. This CDR3 is 15 amino acids long. The J segment lost 5 bases and the V segment lost 4 bases, leaving 6 bases of the junction unmatched. Germline CDR1 reads SGHRS; CDR2 reads YFSETQ. CDR3 protein: CASSPGTANNSPLHF. The CDR3 DNA follows: TGCGCCAGCAGCCCCGGGACAGCCAATAATTCACCCCTCCACTTT.

This CDR3 reads CASSLVPGQGAAFF. The CDR3 nucleotides are TGCGCCAGCAGCTTGGTCCCGGGACAGGGGGCAGCTTTCTTT. This rearrangement joins TRBV5-1 to TRBJ1-1; 12 positions agree with TRBD1. Looked up from germline, CDR1 is SGHRS and CDR2 is YFSETQ. Trimming removed 0 bases from V and 10 bases from J; junction bases left unmatched: 4. The CDR3 contains 14 residues. Drawing the rest from reference TRBV5-1 and TRBJ1-1, the complete variable domain is KAGVTQTPRYLIKTRGQQVTLSCSPISGHRSVSWYQQTPGQGLQFLFEYFSETQRNKGNFPGRFSGRQFSNSRSEMNVSTLELGDSALYLCASSLVPGQGAAFFGQGTRLTVV.

The CDR3 DNA reads TGTGCCAGTAGTATAGTGGGGGGGGCGTCGGTAACTAATGAAAAACTGTTTTTT. The encoded protein is CASSIVGGASVTNEKLFF. V gene TRBV19 combines with J gene TRBJ1-4; D is perhaps TRBD1 (6 bases). Per germline, CDR1 LNHDA and CDR2 SQIVND (reference sequence). Trimming took 1 base from V and 1 from J, leaving 16 bases between them. CDR3 length: 18 amino acids.

A few counts support this clone. The chain joins TRBV5-1 to TRBJ2-7; D may be TRBD1 (6 bases). Germline loops: CDR1 SGHRS, CDR2 YFSETQ. CDR3 length equals 14 residues. V was clipped by 0 bases and J by 4 bases, with 11 bases between them. CDR3: CASSLGQDLYEQYF. Written as DNA, the CDR3 is TGCGCCAGCAGCTTGGGACAGGACCTATACGAGCAGTACTTC. The full variable domain, its missing parts supplied by reference TRBV5-1 and TRBJ2-7, is KAGVTQTPRYLIKTRGQQVTLSCSPISGHRSVSWYQQTPGQGLQFLFEYFSETQRNKGNFPGRFSGRQFSNSRSEMNVSTLELGDSALYLCASSLGQDLYEQYFGPGTRLTVT.

The chain employs TRBV5-6 and TRBJ1-4, with D possibly TRBD1 on 6 matching bases. V lost 3 bases and J lost 2, with 14 bases in between. There are 16 residues in the CDR3. The germline V gene encodes CDR1 SGHDT and CDR2 YYEEEE. CDR3 sequence reads: CASSWGQPRTNEKLFF. The CDR3 region has the DNA TGTGCCAGCAGCTGGGGACAACCTCGGACTAATGAAAAACTGTTTTTT.

The chain has TRBV18 and TRBJ1-1, with 11 nucleotides matching TRBD1. The V segment lost 5 bases and the J segment 5 bases; nucleotides outside the gene matches: 7. This CDR3 comprises 15 residues. Germline V gene lookup returns CDR1 KGHSH and CDR2 LQKENI. The CDR3 DNA is TGTGCCAGCTCATGGACAGGGGGCCTGGATACTGAAGCTTTCTTT. This encodes CASSWTGGLDTEAFF.

The chain uses TRBV4-3 and TRBJ1-6; D gene uncertain. Germline-derived CDR1 and CDR2 are LGHNA and YSLEER. This CDR3 comprises 15 residues. Trimming took off 4 bases at V and 11 bases at J, with 18 bases between the two ends. The CDR3 nucleotides read TGCGCCAGCAGCCTAGATCCCGACGGAGTCGCACCCCTCCACTTT. As protein: CASSLDPDGVAPLHF.

In this sample, this clone turned up once. This chain connects TRBV21-1 to TRBJ1-5; no DNA check was done on the table's D call, TRBD1. TRBV21-1 has pseudogene status. The CDR3 consists of 15 residues. As DNA, the CDR3 is TGTGCCAGCAGCCATGGGGCCGGGAGCAATCAGCCCCAGCATTTT. Amino acid sequence: CASSHGAGSNQPQHF.

The chain is built from TRBV10-3 and TRBJ2-1; 8 bases are shared with TRBD1. With V trimmed by 2 bases and J by 5 bases, 5 bases remained unmatched. The CDR3 totals 15 residues. Germline V gene data show CDR1 as ENHRY and CDR2 as SYGVKD. The CDR3 loop is CAISEARGRNNEQFF. Written as DNA, the CDR3 is TGTGCCATCAGTGAGGCCAGGGGGCGTAACAATGAGCAGTTCTTC.

Only a few counts were recorded for this clone. Other DNA sequences of this sample code for an identical CDR3. V gene TRBV7-2 combines with J gene TRBJ2-7, with 8 nucleotides matching TRBD1. Per germline, CDR1 SGHTA and CDR2 FQGNSA. V dropped 5 bases and J dropped 0; count of bases not matched to a gene: 9. The CDR3 loop spans 16 amino acids. The CDR3 coding sequence is TGTGCCAGCAGCCCGAGGACAGGGCGAAGCTCCTACGAGCAGTACTTC. As protein: CASSPRTGRSSYEQYF.

The chain couples TRBV27 to TRBJ1-4, with a weak D call TRBD1 (6 bases). Per germline, CDR1 MNHEY and CDR2 SMNVEV (reference sequence). Deletions cut 2 bases from V and 3 bases from J, with 10 bases between. The CDR3 has 15 amino acids. CDR3 amino acids: CASSLQGLPNEKLFF. The CDR3, as DNA: TGTGCCAGCAGTTTACAGGGGCTGCCTAATGAAAAACTGTTTTTT. Based on the CDR3 plus reference TRBV27 and TRBJ1-4, the full variable domain is EAQVTQNPRYLITVTGKKLTVTCSQNMNHEYMSWYRQDPGLGLRQIYYSMNVEVTDKGDVPEGYKVSRKEKRNFPLILESPSPNQTSLYFCASSLQGLPNEKLFFGSGTQLSVL.

This clone has just a few counts. The CDR3 bases are TGTGCCAGCAGTTTGGCGGGGAGCAACTACACCTTC. Its translation: CASSLAGSNYTF. The chain uses TRBV27 and TRBJ1-2; D is ambiguous. Germline values: CDR1 MNHEY, CDR2 SMNVEV (reference sequence). V gave up 3 bases and J gave up 10 bases, with 12 bases separating them. This CDR3 contains 12 residues.

This chain uses TRBV7-9 with TRBJ1-5; D remains ambiguous. The V end was cut by 4 bases, the J end by 5 bases, with 9 bases between. Germline CDR1 is SEHNR and CDR2 is FQNEAQ (reference sequence). The CDR3 contains 13 residues. CDR3 nucleotides: TGTGCCAGCAGCTCCCTGTTTGATCAGCCCCAGCATTTT. Its protein is CASSSLFDQPQHF.

This clone is a singleton in its sample. The chain couples TRBV28 to TRBJ1-3; D is possibly TRBD1 (5 bases). Germline assignment: CDR1 MDHEN and CDR2 SYDVKM. The CDR3 spans 14 residues. V shed 5 bases and J shed 0 bases, with 8 bases lying between them. This CDR3 is CASSKGPSGNTIYF. The DNA for the CDR3 is TGTGCCAGCAGTAAGGGGCCCTCTGGAAACACCATATATTTT.

This clone was detected only a few times. The gene calls are TRBV11-2 and TRBJ1-2; 8 nucleotides agree with TRBD1. Germline CDR1 and CDR2: SGHAT and FQNNGV. This CDR3 spans 16 amino acids. The J segment lost 3 bases and the V segment lost 4 bases, leaving 10 bases of the junction unmatched. The CDR3 sequence: CASSSSWTGHDYGYTF. Written as DNA, the CDR3 is TGTGCCAGCAGCTCAAGCTGGACAGGGCACGACTATGGCTACACCTTC.

This clone has a single count. V usage is TRBV7-2 and J usage is TRBJ2-7, with D tentatively TRBD1 (6 bases). CDR1 SGHTA and CDR2 FQGNSA come from the germline V gene. Trimming took 3 bases from V and 0 from J, leaving 12 bases between them. This CDR3 has 15 residues. The CDR3 reads CASSLRDISSYEQYF. DNA for the CDR3: TGTGCCAGCAGCTTGAGGGACATAAGCTCCTACGAGCAGTACTTC.

The CDR3 DNA reads as TGTGCCAGCAGCTTAGCAGAATACAATGAGCAGTTCTTC. Protein product: CASSLAEYNEQFF. This sequence joins TRBV7-3 and TRBJ2-1, with unresolved D. From germline, CDR1 is SGHTA and CDR2 FQGTGA. CDR3 length: 13 residues. V shed 2 bases and J shed 4 bases, with 6 bases lying between them.

V is TRBV11-3 and J is TRBJ2-1; a possible D gene is TRBD1 (6 bases). The V gene lost 5 bases and the J gene lost 0 bases, with 14 bases spanning the gap. This CDR3 region has 16 residues. Germline V gene sequence: CDR1 SGHNT, CDR2 YENEEA. Written as DNA, the CDR3 is TGTGCCAGCAGCCCAGCAGGGGCCCTCTCCTACAATGAGCAGTTCTTC. Its translation: CASSPAGALSYNEQFF.

V is TRBV29-1 and J is TRBJ2-1; D possibly corresponds to TRBD2 (5 bases). V was clipped by 7 bases and J by 10 bases, with 23 bases between them. CDR3 length equals 14 residues. Germline assignment: CDR1 SQVTM and CDR2 ANQGSEA. Written as DNA, the CDR3 is TGCAGCGCCCGAGGGTCATCCCGGGTTGAGGAGCAGTTCTTC. It encodes CSARGSSRVEEQFF.

The sample holds a few counts of this clone. This chain joins TRBV24-1 and TRBJ1-2; 7 bases fit TRBD1. This CDR3 has 14 residues. V shed 1 base, J shed 3 bases, and the junction held 1 base outside the gene matches. The germline CDR1 and CDR2 sequences are KGHDR and SFDVKD. The chain's CDR3 is CATSDFDRDYGYTF. CDR3 sequence (DNA): TGTGCCACCAGTGATTTCGACAGGGACTATGGCTACACCTTC.

The gene calls are TRBV4-1 and TRBJ1-2; no definite D call. CDR1 is MGHRA and CDR2 is YSYEKL in the germline V gene. Trimming shortened V by 8 bases and J by 2 bases, and 6 bases separated the two germline ends. CDR3 length: 11 residues. The CDR3 coding sequence is TGCGCCAGCCGCGCGAACTATGGCTACACCTTC. This translates into CASRANYGYTF.

V is TRBV7-6 and J is TRBJ1-3; 7 nucleotides match TRBD1. Germline CDR1 and CDR2: SGHVS and FNYEAQ. The J segment lost 2 bases and the V segment lost 5 bases, leaving 9 bases of the junction unmatched. This CDR3 contains 16 residues. The CDR3 is CASSTRQGSTGNTIYF. DNA for the CDR3: TGTGCCAGCAGCACCAGACAGGGAAGTACTGGAAACACCATATATTTT.

The chain couples TRBV5-1 to TRBJ1-1; 11 bases match TRBD1. Germline trimming cut 7 bases from V and 3 bases from J; bases unmatched to any gene: 5. The V gene's germline CDR1 is SGHRS and CDR2 YFSETQ. The CDR3 has 14 amino acids. Here the CDR3 reads CASGQGAWDTEAFF. CDR3 nucleotide sequence: TGCGCCAGCGGACAGGGGGCCTGGGACACTGAAGCTTTCTTT.